Listed below are T cell receptor beta chains from one sample, sequenced in a study of cytomegalovirus exposure and HLA in healthy donors. Using immunoSEQ multiplex PCR, the repertoire was profiled, and TCRdb retains in-frame clones only, with some absent. The repertoire includes 150,000 to 200,000 clones, roughly 83% of them detected once, and 1.2% sits in the top ten. Sequences were obtained from PBMCs. The receptors were sampled from a boy between 2 and 10 years old in good health and CMV-seronegative. The CDR3 runs from the conserved cysteine through the conserved F or W. Each record gives: J gene, V gene, D gene, clone size, CDR3 DNA, CDR3 protein. A D gene is named only where the DNA matches it firmly. Rows may omit the clone size; those that give it use once, few, many or a size class.

TRBJ2-1 TRBV19 TRBD2 - TGTGCCAGTAGTATCCGGGGGGGCTCCTACAATGAGCAGTTCTTC CASSIRGGSYNEQFF
TRBJ1-5 TRBV6-1 TRBD1 - TGTGCCAGCAGGGGGACAGGGACTGTTACGGCCCAGCATTTT CASRGTGTVTAQHF
TRBJ1-2 TRBV29-1 - - TGCAGCGTTGAAGATCGAGGAGGTGGCTACACCTTC CSVEDRGGGYTF
TRBJ2-1 TRBV10-2 TRBD2 - TGCGCCACCGTACTAGCGGGGGGTCGCAATGAGCAGTTCTTC CATVLAGGRNEQFF
TRBJ2-3 TRBV5-6 TRBD2 - TGTGCCAGCAGTAGACCTAGCGGGAGTAGGACAGATACGCAGTATTTT CASSRPSGSRTDTQYF
TRBJ2-7 TRBV5-6 TRBD2 medium-sized TGTGCCAGCAGCTTGGGAGCGGGAACCTACGAGCAGTACTTC CASSLGAGTYEQYF
TRBJ1-4 TRBV30 - - TGTGCCTGGAATGAAGCAGGTGAAAAACTGTTTTTT CAWNEAGEKLFF
TRBJ1-4 TRBV25-1 - - TGTGCCAGCAGTGAGCCAGCCCCAGGGTTAGGCGAAAAACTGTTTTTT CASSEPAPGLGEKLFF
TRBJ2-1 TRBV28 TRBD2 - TGTGCCAGCAGTTTCGGACTAGCGGTAAACAATGAGCAGTTCTTC CASSFGLAVNNEQFF
TRBJ2-1 TRBV15 - - TGTGCCACCAGCAGAGATGGGGAGGCCGGCCCACATGAGCAGTTCTTC CATSRDGEAGPHEQFF
TRBJ1-6 TRBV4-2 - - TGTGCCAGCAGCCAACAGGTGAATAATTCACCCCTCCACTTT CASSQQVNNSPLHF
TRBJ1-6 TRBV30 TRBD1 - TGTGCCTGGAGTAGTGACAGGGGTAGTTCACCCCTCCACTTT CAWSSDRGSSPLHF
TRBJ2-7 TRBV6-1 TRBD2 - TGTGCCAGCAGTGAAGCGCTTGGTAGCGGGAGCTCCTACGAGCAGTACTTC CASSEALGSGSSYEQYF
TRBJ1-1 TRBV5-4 - - TGTGCCAGCAGCTTGGACTCGGTCACTGAAGCTTTCTTT CASSLDSVTEAFF
TRBJ1-3 TRBV4-3 - - TGCGCCAGCAGCCAAGCAGTCTTTTCTGGAAACACCATATATTTT CASSQAVFSGNTIYF
TRBJ2-4 TRBV18 TRBD2 - TGTGCCAGCTCACCCCCAGGACTAGCGGGGGGGACGCTAGCCAAAAACATTCAGTACTTC CASSPPGLAGGTLAKNIQYF
TRBJ1-1 TRBV5-1 - - TGCGCCAGCAGAGGAGATCAGGCTTTCTTT CASRGDQAFF
TRBJ2-5 TRBV7-9 - - TGTGCCAGCAGCTTATACAGCCCGTACCAAGAGACCCAGTACTTC CASSLYSPYQETQYF
TRBJ2-2 TRBV28 TRBD2 - TGTGCCAGCAGTTCCCCGGGACTAGCGGGTTCGAACACCGGGGAGCTGTTTTTT CASSSPGLAGSNTGELFF
TRBJ1-2 TRBV30 TRBD1 - TGTGCCTGGAGCTCGACAGGGGGCTATGGCTACACCTTC CAWSSTGGYGYTF
TRBJ1-4 TRBV15 - - TGTGCCACCAGCAGAGAAGGGGGTGAAAAACTGTTTTTT CATSREGGEKLFF
TRBJ1-2 TRBV10-2 - - TGCGCCAGCAGTGAGCCGTACGGGGGACTCTATGGCTACACCTTC CASSEPYGGLYGYTF
TRBJ2-2 TRBV5-4 - - TGTGCCAGCAGTTACCAGCGCGGGAACACTGGGGAGCTGTTTTTT CASSYQRGNTGELFF
TRBJ2-1 TRBV6-1 - - TGTGCCAGCAGTGAAGCGGGGCCCCGTTTGCCGCAGTTCTTC CASSEAGPRLPQFF
TRBJ2-5 TRBV4-3 TRBD1 - TGCGCCAGCAGCCAACGGGACAGTGGGCAAGAGACCCAGTACTTC CASSQRDSGQETQYF
TRBJ2-1 TRBV7-3 TRBD2 - TGTGCCAGCAGTCCACTAGCGGGAGGGCCGAATGAGCAGTTCTTC CASSPLAGGPNEQFF
TRBJ2-1 TRBV27 TRBD2 - TGTGCCAGCAGTTCTGGGACTAGCGGATACAATGAGCAGTTCTTC CASSSGTSGYNEQFF
TRBJ2-3 TRBV4-3 TRBD2 - TGCGCCAGCAGCCAAGATCGGGCGGGGGGGCCGACAGATACGCAGTATTTT CASSQDRAGGPTDTQYF
TRBJ2-1 TRBV7-9 TRBD1 - TGTGCCAGCGGCGTCCGCAGGGGGCATGAGCAGTTCTTC CASGVRRGHEQFF
TRBJ1-6 TRBV7-2 - - TGCTCCTCGAGAGGAGACTCCTATAATTCACCCCTCCACTTT CSSRGDSYNSPLHF
TRBJ2-7 TRBV10-3 - - TGTGCCATCAGTCTGACCGGAGACAGCTCCTACGAGCAGTACTTC CAISLTGDSSYEQYF